This TCR beta chain was observed in a study of blood T cell repertoires in COVID-19 (dated by TCRdb to 2018 to 2021). General notes on the study: Samples from collaborators originated in the United States, Italy and Spain and spanned both the acute and convalescent phases of COVID-19. The material from the prospective study consisted of cDNA or gDNA derived from T cells, B-cell-depleted T cells, or PBMCs. The dataset comprised deeply sampled blood TCRbeta repertoires from subjects exposed to, actively infected with, or recovered from COVID-19. A freely available public database, intended as a resource for researchers studying the immune response to SARS-CoV-2, is where the repertoires were released. The samples were drawn from two sources: the first 160 participants of the ongoing ImmuneRACE study, and 1,000 to 1,500 subjects contributed by 6 global collaborators. A de-identified subject ID, COVID-19 status, age in years and sex were almost always included in the sample metadata. Where available, HLA class I and class II types were obtained from metadata supplied by the sample provider rather than from assay-based typing. Findings and caveats that apply to the study as a whole: The amount of clinical and demographic metadata varied by source and participant and was provided uncurated.

V is cut by 8 bases and J by 6 bases, and the space between the germline ends is 19 bases. CDR1 and CDR2 (ENHRY, SYGVKD) derive from the germline V gene. The CDR3 has 14 amino acids, counting the end cysteine and phenylalanine. Just the 42-base CDR3 DNA is kept, in frame starting at base 1. Worth noting for this clone: No cognate antigen has been identified for it. There are no base qualities to consult, and no much larger clone falls within one base.

Enrolling through a virtual design, the prospective study's participants ranged in age from roughly 18 to 89 years and lived across roughly 24 United States geographic areas. In the prospective study, cohorts were assigned on the basis of participant-reported clinical history obtained from a screening survey and a study questionnaire. ImmuneRACE Cohort 3 recovered participants were defined by two consecutive negative NP/OP PCR tests, healthcare professional clearance, or symptom resolution. Each participant in the prospective study had whole blood, serum and a nasopharyngeal or oropharyngeal swab collected by mobile phlebotomists. Additional blood draws and questionnaires over an approximately 2-month period could optionally be provided by prospective study participants. Before DNA extraction, prospective study blood samples were shipped either frozen or at room temperature. TCRbeta CDR3 regions were amplified from genomic DNA by means of the immunoSEQ Assay, a bias-controlled multiplex PCR. As for how the authors treated the data: Within the assay, amplification of reference gene primers was used to estimate how many nucleated cells each sample contained. Sequence reads were collapsed and filtered to measure the absolute abundance of every unique TCRbeta CDR3 rearrangement. For each sample, productive Simpson clonality was calculated as the square root of Simpson's diversity index over productive rearrangements. Not all clones reach the TCRdb copy of this immuneACCESS table, which keeps in-frame sequences only. Checked studies attribute under half of the gap to unresolved V genes and leave the rest unexplained. V and J calls and clone size are as listed in that table; D and trimming were resolved from the DNA. The sample has about 200,000 clones on record, more than 80% of them singletons. The ten largest clones capture roughly 1.2% of the sample.

Material for sequencing was PBMCs or T cells enriched from blood (not recorded which). The V gene is TRBV10-3 and the J gene is TRBJ1-1; the D gene is perhaps TRBD1, from 6 matching bases. The source of this sequence is a man aged 25-45 years who had recovered from COVID-19. The CDR3 loop reads CAISREGGRAEAFF. At the DNA level, the sequence is TGTGCCATCTCCCGCGAGGGGGGGCGGGCTGAAGCTTTCTTT.